This T cell receptor beta chain was profiled in a study of regulatory T cells in long-lasting Graves disease. Construction of the TCR beta libraries employed iRepertoire HTBI primers in conjunction with Arm-PCR of CDR3 regions. TCRdb itself ran the multiplex PCR reads through MiXCR, one entry per CDR3 protein. The top ten clones hold roughly an eighth of a sample with 430,000 or so distinct CDR3 sequences, roughly a fifth of them seen once. Time point given: persistent/refractory GD, antithyroid drugs over 5 years with positive TRAb. From RNA extracted from PBMCs, the TCR library was made. The sequencing used peripheral blood mononuclear cells (PBMCs), collected when the disease was refractory, from a patient treated with antithyroid drugs. The sequence derives from a female donor with Graves disease.

The CDR3 coding sequence is TGTGCCAGCATCGAGGGGTTTGTGGACACAGATACGCAGTATTTT. Amino acid sequence: CASIEGFVDTDTQYF. The V gene is TRBV28, the J gene TRBJ2-3, with D perhaps given as TRBD1 or TRBD2 (5 bases each). Deletions cut 7 bases from V and 2 bases from J, with 16 bases between. The CDR3 is 15 amino acids. Germline loops: CDR1 MDHEN, CDR2 SYDVKM.